Listed below are T cell receptor beta chains from one sample, sequenced in a study of shared clonotypes between healthy human individuals. The method was immunoSEQ multiplex PCR; TCRdb's version includes in-frame clones alone and lacks a portion of them. The sample contains under 2,000,000 clones, roughly 94% of which appear only once. The specimen sequenced was naive CD8+ T cells sorted from blood. The origin of the receptors is a man aged 18 to 35 in good health. CDR3s include the opening cysteine and the closing phenylalanine or tryptophan. The order of the fields is V gene, clone size, D gene, J gene, CDR3 DNA, CDR3 protein. D genes are given only for firm matches. Some rows have no size entry. The others give once, few or many, or a class for an expanded clone.

TRBV5-6	-	-	TRBJ2-6	TGTGCCAGCAGCCCGTCAGCCGACGGAAGCTCTGGGGCCAACGTCCTGACTTTC	CASSPSADGSSGANVLTF
TRBV9	-	-	TRBJ1-1	TGTGCCAGCAGCGTAGACCCGTGGGTTGAAGCTTTCTTT	CASSVDPWVEAFF
TRBV2	-	TRBD1	TRBJ2-7	TGTGCCAGCACCAAATTCTGGGGACAGGAGTACGAGCAGTACTTC	CASTKFWGQEYEQYF
TRBV5-6	-	-	TRBJ2-5	TGTGCCAGCAGCATATTCGACGGTGAGACCCAGTACTTC	CASSIFDGETQYF
TRBV15	-	-	TRBJ1-2	TGTGCCACCAGTCCCGAGGGGACTAACTATGGCTACACCTTC	CATSPEGTNYGYTF
TRBV15	once	TRBD1	TRBJ2-2	TGTGCCACCAGCAGAGCACAGGGGGCTATTAACACCGGGGAGCTGTTTTTT	CATSRAQGAINTGELFF
TRBV29-1	once	-	TRBJ2-5	TGCAGCGTTGCAACACAAGGGTTGGAGACCCAGTACTTC	CSVATQGLETQYF
TRBV6-5	-	-	TRBJ2-7	TGTGCCAGCACCACCGACATGTCCTACGAGCAGTACTTC	CASTTDMSYEQYF
TRBV6-6	-	TRBD1	TRBJ2-1	TGTGCCAGCAACCCTGTAGGGGACAGGGGAGTGGATGAGCAGTTCTTC	CASNPVGDRGVDEQFF
TRBV5-6	once	TRBD1	TRBJ1-1	TGTGCCAGCAGCTTTCAGGGGGCCATGAACACTGAAGCTTTCTTT	CASSFQGAMNTEAFF
TRBV9	-	TRBD2	TRBJ2-7	TGTGCCAGCAGCCAGGCGGGAGGAACAGCCTACGAGCAGTACTTC	CASSQAGGTAYEQYF
TRBV14	-	-	TRBJ2-7	TGTGCCAGCAGCCAAGTCGGGGGAGCTCAAATGGAGCAGTACTTC	CASSQVGGAQMEQYF